The rows below give T cell receptor beta chains drawn from one sample of a study of T-cell memory formation after mild COVID-19. Using its own MiXCR run on the 5' RACE reads, TCRdb lists one record per CDR3 protein. Here the sample spans 15,000 or so distinct CDR3 sequences, 20% to 25% being singletons. Material for sequencing was PBMCs or a T cell subset sorted from them (not recorded which). The receptors here all came from a man aged 18 to 29 who had mild COVID-19 (a few samples of this study predate the infection). Cell type and time point are not known. CDR3s include the opening cysteine and the closing phenylalanine or tryptophan. The order of the fields is V gene, J gene, D gene, clone size, CDR3 protein, CDR3 DNA. The D gene is left open where the match is weak. Size is stated for part of the rows, as once, few or many counts, or as a class when the clone is expanded.

V: TRBV7-8; J: TRBJ1-4; D: TRBD1; size: .; CDR3: CASSQGGQGNEKLFF; DNA: TGTGCCAGCAGCCAAGGCGGACAGGGGAATGAAAAACTGTTTTTT
V: TRBV4-3; J: TRBJ2-5; D: .; size: many; CDR3: CASSHGGISETQYF; DNA: TGCGCCAGCAGCCACGGCGGGATATCAGAGACCCAGTACTTC
V: TRBV18; J: TRBJ1-1; D: TRBD1; size: .; CDR3: CASSPSTGASQAFF; DNA: TGTGCCAGCTCACCTTCAACAGGGGCCTCTCAAGCTTTCTTT
V: TRBV15; J: TRBJ2-3; D: TRBD1; size: .; CDR3: CATSRGTGRIADTQYF; DNA: TGTGCCACCAGCAGAGGGACAGGGCGGATTGCAGATACGCAGTATTTT
V: TRBV20-1; J: TRBJ1-6; D: .; size: .; CDR3: CSARDLSSYNSPLHF; DNA: TGCAGTGCTAGAGACCTGAGCTCCTATAATTCACCCCTCCACTTT
V: TRBV29-1; J: TRBJ2-5; D: .; size: few; CDR3: CSVGWGNRKETQYF; DNA: TGCAGCGTTGGGTGGGGGAACAGGAAAGAGACCCAGTACTTC
V: TRBV6-2/TRBV6-3; J: TRBJ1-1; D: TRBD1; size: many; CDR3: CASRDRVDEAFF; DNA: TGTGCCAGCAGAGACAGGGTGGATGAAGCTTTCTTT
V: TRBV5-1; J: TRBJ2-3; D: .; size: .; CDR3: CASSFERGTDTQYF; DNA: TGCGCCAGCAGCTTCGAACGAGGCACAGATACGCAGTATTTT
V: TRBV28; J: TRBJ2-3; D: .; size: many; CDR3: CASSFWVAGTDTQYF; DNA: TGTGCCAGCAGTTTTTGGGTAGCGGGCACAGATACGCAGTATTTT
V: TRBV2; J: TRBJ1-1; D: .; size: many; CDR3: CASSVIGDGGTEAFF; DNA: TGTGCCAGCAGTGTTATCGGGGATGGTGGTACTGAAGCTTTCTTT
V: TRBV5-4; J: TRBJ2-4; D: TRBD2; size: .; CDR3: CASSLAAGSPPGNIQYF; DNA: TGTGCCAGCAGCTTGGCAGCGGGGAGCCCCCCCGGAAACATTCAGTACTTC
V: TRBV6-5; J: TRBJ2-2; D: TRBD2; size: many; CDR3: CASSYGTSGGATGELFF; DNA: TGTGCCAGCAGTTACGGGACTAGCGGGGGGGCCACCGGGGAGCTGTTTTTT
V: TRBV4-1; J: TRBJ2-7; D: .; size: many; CDR3: CASSLPGRSFEQYF; DNA: TGCGCCAGCAGCCTACCGGGCCGGAGTTTCGAGCAGTACTTC
V: TRBV5-1; J: TRBJ2-3; D: .; size: many; CDR3: CASSSGSGAQTDTQYF; DNA: TGCGCCAGCAGCTCCGGGTCGGGGGCGCAGACAGATACGCAGTATTTT
V: TRBV18; J: TRBJ1-1; D: .; size: once; CDR3: CARSQTVAANTEAFF; DNA: TGTGCCAGATCACAAACCGTGGCAGCGAACACTGAAGCTTTCTTT
V: TRBV19; J: TRBJ2-1; D: .; size: many; CDR3: CASKGWWTASNEQFF; DNA: TGTGCCAGTAAAGGCTGGTGGACGGCAAGCAATGAGCAGTTCTTC
V: TRBV12-3/TRBV12-4; J: TRBJ1-5; D: TRBD1; size: few; CDR3: CASSLTTGVGFQPQHF; DNA: TGTGCCAGCAGTTTAACGACAGGGGTGGGGTTTCAGCCCCAGCATTTT
V: TRBV10-3; J: TRBJ1-6; D: TRBD1; size: .; CDR3: CAIRGTGGHNSPLHF; DNA: TGTGCCATCAGAGGGACAGGGGGCCATAATTCACCCCTCCACTTT
V: TRBV6-5; J: TRBJ2-1; D: .; size: many; CDR3: CASRSGYNEQFF; DNA: TGTGCCAGCAGATCAGGGTACAATGAGCAGTTCTTC
V: TRBV6-5; J: TRBJ1-2; D: TRBD1; size: .; CDR3: CASSYRQGPADGYTF; DNA: TGTGCCAGCAGTTACCGACAGGGGCCGGCGGATGGCTACACCTTC
V: TRBV6-5; J: TRBJ1-2; D: .; size: many; CDR3: CASSSPDSIYGYTF; DNA: TGTGCCAGCAGTTCCCCGGACTCTATTTATGGCTACACCTTC
V: TRBV5-5; J: TRBJ1-5; D: .; size: .; CDR3: CASSLSGRVDQPQHF; DNA: TGTGCCAGCAGCTTGTCGGGCAGGGTTGATCAGCCCCAGCATTTT